The entry below describes one T cell receptor (beta chain). Its target is not known. Other nucleotide sequences in the sample specify the same CDR3. This sample is part of a study of cytomegalovirus exposure and HLA in healthy donors. Study details: Unique TCRs numbering 75 million to 95 million, obtained from HLA-typed donors, made up an early data release.

Germline CDR1 reads SGDLS; CDR2 reads YYNGEE. This CDR3 is 14 amino acids long. The ends were cut back, 2 bases at V and 1 base at J, with 7 bases in the middle. Researchers ran the PCR with 60 Vbeta and 13 Jbeta primers. TCRdb keeps only in-frame clones here, not all; method: immunoSEQ multiplex PCR. This repertoire shows 100,000 or so clones, around 75% found once; its top ten account for 2% to 2.5%. Study-wide findings and caveats: Follow-up analysis seemed to connect common viral pathogens with several of the most significant clusters identified. Relative to equally common others, HLA-associated TCR beta chains showed greater clonal expansion in a later analysis. One cluster of highly shared sequence variants probably arose as a sequencing artifact.

The clonotype originates from a young man in good health and CMV-seronegative. This chain connects TRBV9 to TRBJ1-3; a possible D gene is TRBD1 (6 bases). The specimen sequenced was PBMCs. The DNA of the CDR3 is TGTGCCAGCAGCGTTACAGGGTCTGGAAACACCATATATTTT. It yields the protein CASSVTGSGNTIYF.